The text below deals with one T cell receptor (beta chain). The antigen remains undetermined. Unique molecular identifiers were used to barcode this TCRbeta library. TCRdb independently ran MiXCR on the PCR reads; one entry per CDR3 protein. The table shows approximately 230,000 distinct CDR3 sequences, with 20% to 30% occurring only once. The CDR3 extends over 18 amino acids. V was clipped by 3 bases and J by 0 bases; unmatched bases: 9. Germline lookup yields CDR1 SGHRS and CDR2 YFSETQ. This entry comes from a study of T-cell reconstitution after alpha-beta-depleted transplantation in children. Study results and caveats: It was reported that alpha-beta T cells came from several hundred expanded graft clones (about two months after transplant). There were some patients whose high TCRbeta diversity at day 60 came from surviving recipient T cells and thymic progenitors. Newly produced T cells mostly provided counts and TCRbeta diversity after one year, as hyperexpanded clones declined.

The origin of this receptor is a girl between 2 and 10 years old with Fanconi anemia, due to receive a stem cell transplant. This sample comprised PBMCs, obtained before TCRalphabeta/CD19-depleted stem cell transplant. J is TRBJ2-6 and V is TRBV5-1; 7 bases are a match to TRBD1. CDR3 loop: CASSSVPGQSSGANVLTF. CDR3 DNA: TGCGCCAGCAGCTCTGTTCCGGGACAGAGCTCTGGGGCCAACGTCCTGACTTTC.